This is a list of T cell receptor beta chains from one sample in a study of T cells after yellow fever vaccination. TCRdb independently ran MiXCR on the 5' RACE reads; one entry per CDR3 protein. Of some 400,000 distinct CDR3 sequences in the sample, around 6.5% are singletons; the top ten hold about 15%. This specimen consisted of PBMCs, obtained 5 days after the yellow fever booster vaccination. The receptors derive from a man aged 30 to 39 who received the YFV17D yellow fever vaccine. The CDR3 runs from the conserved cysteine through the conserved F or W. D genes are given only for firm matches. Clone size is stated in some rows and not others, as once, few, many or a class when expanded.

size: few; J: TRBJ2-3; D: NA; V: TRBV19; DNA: TGTGCCAGTACCACACCGCGAAGAGATACGCAGTATTTT; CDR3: CASTTPRRDTQYF
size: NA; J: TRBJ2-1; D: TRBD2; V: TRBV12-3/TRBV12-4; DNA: TGTGCCAGCAGCACTCTAGCGGCATACAATGAGCAGTTCTTC; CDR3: CASSTLAAYNEQFF
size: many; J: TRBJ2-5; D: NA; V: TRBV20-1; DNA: TGCAGTGCTAGCGAAAGTAGGGGGAAGCTACAAGAGACCCAGTACTTC; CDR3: CSASESRGKLQETQYF
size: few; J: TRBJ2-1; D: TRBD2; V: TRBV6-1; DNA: TGTGCCAGCAGACTAGCGGGAGGAAGCGATGAGCAGTTCTTC; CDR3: CASRLAGGSDEQFF
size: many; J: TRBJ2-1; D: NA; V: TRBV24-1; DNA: TGTGCCACCAGTGATTCCCCTCCCGGAGACAATGAGCAGTTCTTC; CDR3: CATSDSPPGDNEQFF
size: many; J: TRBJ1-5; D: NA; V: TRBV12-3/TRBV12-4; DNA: TGTGCCAGCAGACGCCAAGGCCCTAATCAGCCCCAGCATTTT; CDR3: CASRRQGPNQPQHF
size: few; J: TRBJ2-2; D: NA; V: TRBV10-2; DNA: TGCGCCAGCAGTACCGGGACATCCCTTATATCCGGGGAGCTGTTTTTT; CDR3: CASSTGTSLISGELFF
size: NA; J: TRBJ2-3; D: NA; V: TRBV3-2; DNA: TGTGCCACCACCCAAGATGCGGATTTCGCAGATACGCAGTATTTT; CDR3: CATTQDADFADTQYF
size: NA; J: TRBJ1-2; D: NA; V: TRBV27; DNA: TGTGCCAGCAAGACAGTTCGCCTCGAAAGAGTTAACTATGGCTACACCTTC; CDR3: CASKTVRLERVNYGYTF
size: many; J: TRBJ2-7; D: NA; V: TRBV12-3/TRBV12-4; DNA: TGTGCCAGCAGTTCGGATCAGAGTGGGGTAACCTACGAGCAGTACTTC; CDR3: CASSSDQSGVTYEQYF
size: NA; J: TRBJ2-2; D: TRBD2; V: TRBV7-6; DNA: TGTGCCAGCAGCTTAGGGAGAATAGCGGGAGCCGGGGAGCTGTTTTTT; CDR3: CASSLGRIAGAGELFF
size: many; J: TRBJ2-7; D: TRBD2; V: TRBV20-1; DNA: TGCAGTGCTAGCACTAGCGGGTTCGGGCAGTACTTC; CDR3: CSASTSGFGQYF
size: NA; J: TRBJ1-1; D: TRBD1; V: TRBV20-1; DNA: TGCAGTGCTATTTTCCAGGGGGCTGAAGCTTTCTTT; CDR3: CSAIFQGAEAFF
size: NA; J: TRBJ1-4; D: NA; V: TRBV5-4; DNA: TGTGCCAGCAGCGTACAGGGTGGTGTTGAAAAACTGTTTTTT; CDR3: CASSVQGGVEKLFF
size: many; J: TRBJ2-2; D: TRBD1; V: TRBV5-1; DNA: TGCGCCAGCAGCTTATCAGGGGGCGAGAACACCGGGGAGCTGTTTTTT; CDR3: CASSLSGGENTGELFF
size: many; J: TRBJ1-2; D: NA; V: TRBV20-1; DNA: TGCAGTGCTAGTTTCGGGGGAGTAAGCTATGGCTACACCTTC; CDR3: CSASFGGVSYGYTF
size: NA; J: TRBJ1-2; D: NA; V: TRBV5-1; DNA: TGCGCCAGCAGCTTGGATACAGTACACTATGGCTACACCTTC; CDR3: CASSLDTVHYGYTF